The clone carrying this TCR beta chain has just one count. Its specificity is not known. The sample belongs to a study of cytomegalovirus exposure and HLA in healthy donors. Regarding the study as a whole: What TCR beta sequences reportedly achieved was accurate prediction of HLA-A and HLA-B alleles in most subjects. Later analysis demonstrated an association between a missense DCLRE1C variant and TCR beta V- and J-gene trimming.

Germline CDR1 MNHEY, CDR2 SVGAGI. The CDR3 runs to 15 residues. Researchers ran the PCR with 60 Vbeta and 13 Jbeta primers. Using immunoSEQ multiplex PCR, the repertoire was profiled, and TCRdb retains in-frame clones only, with some absent. The data contain 110,000 to 150,000 clones, less than 90% of them singletons. The receptor was derived from a boy aged 2 to 10 in good health and CMV-seronegative. J is TRBJ2-5 and V is TRBV6-5; 7 bases match TRBD1. The last part of the DNA fits TRBJ2-7 better; the J call may be wrong. The sample consisted of PBMCs. CDR3 residues: CASSYSKTGAYEQYF. DNA of the CDR3: TGTGCCAGCAGTTACTCGAAAACAGGGGCCTACGAGCAGTACTTC.